These 9 T cell receptor beta chains were sequenced from one sample in a study of blood T cell repertoires in COVID-19. The protocol was immunoSEQ multiplex PCR, while the TCRdb copy is restricted to in-frame clones and leaves out a portion. The sample contains fewer than 50,000 clones, roughly 83% of which appear only once. What was sequenced was peripheral blood. The receptors come from a human donor in a cohort sampled during active COVID-19.

The chain combines TRBV2 with TRBJ2-2; a weak D match, TRBD1 (6 bases). The germline V and J ends were trimmed by 8 bases and 7 bases, with 14 bases remaining between them. Germline V CDR1 and CDR2: SNHLY, FYNNEI. The length of the CDR3 is 13 residues. CDR3 sequence: CASVLQGVGELFF. CDR3 DNA sequence: TGTGCCAGCGTCCTACAGGGTGTCGGGGAGCTGTTTTTT.

The chain has TRBV28 and TRBJ2-7, with D perhaps matching TRBD1 (5 bases). The CDR3 is made up of 13 amino acids. Germline V CDR1 and CDR2: MDHEN, SYDVKM. The V end lost 8 bases, the J end lost 2 bases, and 13 bases lay between the germline ends. CDR3 sequence (DNA): TGTGCCAGCGGGGCTCCAGGGCCCTACGAGCAGTACTTC. Encoded protein: CASGAPGPYEQYF.

The rearrangement links TRBV11-2 to TRBJ2-1, with 10 bases matching TRBD2. The CDR3 sequence is 17 residues long. From germline, CDR1 is SGHAT and CDR2 FQNNGV. J gave up 7 bases and V 2 bases, and 11 bases lay outside the gene matches. The CDR3 DNA sequence: TGTGCCAGCAGCTTACGAGCGGGAGGGCCCATAAGTAATGAGCAGTTCTTC. It yields the protein CASSLRAGGPISNEQFF.

This clone appeared a few times. The chain couples TRBV5-4 to TRBJ2-1; TRBD1 aligns across 7 bases. Losses at the gene ends were 4 bases for V and 7 bases for J; bases not matched to a gene: 11. CDR1 and CDR2 from the germline V gene are SGHNT and YYREEE (reference sequence). The CDR3 length is 15 residues. DNA for the CDR3: TGTGCCAGCAGCGCCCCCCCCACAGGGGTGAATGAGCAGTTCTTC. It is translated as CASSAPPTGVNEQFF. Looking up the rest from reference TRBV5-4 and TRBJ2-1 gives the full variable domain: ETGVTQSPTHLIKTRGQQVTLRCSSQSGHNTVSWYQQALGQGPQFIFQYYREEENGRGNFPPRFSGLQFPNYSSELNVNALELDDSALYLCASSAPPTGVNEQFFGPGTRLTVL.

J is TRBJ2-3 and V is TRBV27; D might be TRBD2 (7 bases). V lost 2 bases to trimming and J lost 6 bases, with 18 bases between them. Germline CDR1 is MNHEY and CDR2 is SMNVEV (reference sequence). The CDR3 loop spans 16 amino acids. CDR3 region: CASSLGGAAATDTQYF. The CDR3, as DNA: TGTGCCAGCAGTTTAGGGGGGGCCGCGGCTACTGATACGCAGTATTTT.

J is TRBJ2-7 and V is TRBV30; 7 nucleotides align to TRBD1. This CDR3 has 14 amino acids. V trimming: 1 base; J trimming: 0 bases; junction bases outside the gene matches: 3. Germline values: CDR1 GTSNPN, CDR2 SVGIG (reference sequence). The CDR3 region is CAWSGQGRSYEQYF. In nucleotides, the CDR3 is TGTGCCTGGAGTGGACAGGGTCGCTCCTACGAGCAGTACTTC.

This sequence joins TRBV7-9 and TRBJ1-6, with D unresolved. V shed 1 base and J shed 15 bases, with 16 bases lying between them. The CDR3 length is 14 residues. Per the germline V gene, CDR1 is SEHNR and CDR2 is FQNEAQ (reference sequence). The CDR3 DNA reads TGTGCCAGCAGCTTAGATTTGGGAGCCTTTTTCCTCCACTTT. Amino acids: CASSLDLGAFFLHF.

The CDR3 nucleotides are TGTGCCAGCAGTCTTAGTGGACAGGGGAACCCCTATGGCTACACCTTC. It specifies CASSLSGQGNPYGYTF. The rearrangement links TRBV7-9 to TRBJ1-2; TRBD1 matches 9 bases. The germline V gene encodes CDR1 SEHNR and CDR2 FQNEAQ (reference sequence). The CDR3 consists of 16 residues. Trimming at V came to 6 bases and at J to 4 bases, leaving 12 bases not matched to a gene.

The rearrangement uses TRBV12-3 or TRBV12-4 and TRBJ1-4; D perhaps matches TRBD1 (5 bases). Trimming shortened V by 6 bases and J by 8 bases, and 7 bases separated the two germline ends. The CDR3 spans 11 residues. Written as DNA, the CDR3 is TGTGCCAGCAGGGGGGGGGAAAAACTGTTTTTT. This translates into CASRGGEKLFF.